Following are 16 T cell receptor beta chains from one sample sequenced in a study of post-analysis software for immune sequencing data. The library was made from cDNA and included unique molecular identifiers. TCRdb fed the PCR reads into MiXCR, producing one record per CDR3 protein. The repertoire holds about 770,000 distinct CDR3 sequences, with about 45% as singletons. Their antigens are not known. Study results and caveats: TRBV segments more frequent in patients than in controls numbered several and included TRBV5-6, TRBV5-1 and TRBV20-1.

Sequencing was carried out using blood. Receptors were obtained from a girl aged 10-17 years with multiple sclerosis.

This clonotype was seen only a few times. This rearrangement joins TRBV7-9 to TRBJ2-3; no reliable D call. This CDR3 spans 12 amino acids. Germline V gene data show CDR1 as SEHNR and CDR2 as FQNEAQ (reference sequence). Trimming left V 8 bases short and J 6 bases short, with 12 bases between. CDR3 bases: TGTGCCAGCCCCGGAAAGCCGGATACGCAGTATTTT. This codes for CASPGKPDTQYF.

The V call is TRBV7-2, the J call TRBJ2-3; weak D call: TRBD2 (5 bases). Germline V gene sequence: CDR1 SGHTA, CDR2 FQGNSA. Deletions cut 4 bases from V and 2 bases from J, with 19 bases between. The CDR3 length is 17 residues. The CDR3 sequence is CASSWSGTARVTDTQYF. The DNA of the CDR3 is TGTGCCAGCAGCTGGAGCGGCACAGCGCGGGTCACAGATACGCAGTATTTT.

This chain joins TRBV20-1 and TRBJ1-4; D may be TRBD1 (5 bases). The CDR3 runs 14 residues. The V end lost 5 bases, the J end lost 8 bases, and 18 bases lay between the germline ends. CDR1 and CDR2 from the germline V gene are DFQATT and SNEGSKA (reference sequence). CDR3 nucleotide sequence: TGCAGTGCTTCTTCCCCGGGGGAAAGGGAAAAACTGTTTTTT. Encoded protein: CSASSPGEREKLFF.

This clonotype was observed a handful of times. The chain joins TRBV10-3 to TRBJ2-5, with 16 bases matching TRBD2. Near its end, the DNA agrees better with TRBJ2-7, so the J call may be wrong. The CDR3 sequence is 15 residues long. Looked up from germline, CDR1 is ENHRY and CDR2 is SYGVKD. CDR3 coding DNA: TGTGCCATAGGGACTAGCGGGAGGGCCGGGAACGAGCAGTACTTC. As protein: CAIGTSGRAGNEQYF.

There are many counts of this clonotype. J is TRBJ1-5 and V is TRBV7-8, with D hard to call. V lost 5 bases to trimming and J lost 3 bases, with 11 bases between them. Germline V gene lookup returns CDR1 SGHVS and CDR2 FQNEAQ. The CDR3 spans 14 residues. The DNA of the CDR3 is TGTGCCAGCAGCGCCTCCCGGTCCAATCAGCCCCAGCATTTT. Amino acid sequence: CASSASRSNQPQHF.

This clonotype was seen more than once but under ten times. This chain links TRBV6-1 with TRBJ2-1; D could derive from TRBD1 or TRBD2 (6 bases each). Looked up from germline, CDR1 is MNHNS and CDR2 is SASEGT. The V end lost 5 bases, the J end lost 10 bases, and 15 bases lay between the germline ends. The CDR3 is 13 residues long. The CDR3 reads CASSFQGGREQFF. The CDR3 DNA sequence: TGTGCCAGCAGTTTCCAAGGGGGGAGGGAGCAGTTCTTC.

Turning to this clonotype: A read error may be the cause here, since a much bigger clone is one base away. The chain has TRBV6-2 or TRBV6-3 and TRBJ2-3; D not certain. The germline CDR1 and CDR2 sequences are MNHEY and SVGEGT. The CDR3 length is 17 residues. Trimming stripped 4 bases from V and 2 bases from J, with 19 bases between. This CDR3 is CASSWGGAQKLTDTQYF. The CDR3 DNA follows: TGTGCCAGCAGTTGGGGTGGAGCCCAGAAACTCACAGATACGCAGTATTTT.

This clonotype was observed a few times. The V call is TRBV3-1, the J call TRBJ2-1; 12 bases line up with TRBD2. The CDR3 extends over 17 amino acids. V trimming: 4 bases; J trimming: 4 bases; junction bases outside the gene matches: 8. The germline gives CDR1 LGHDT, CDR2 YNNKEL (reference sequence). DNA for the CDR3: TGTGCCAGCAGCCCTTCCCGGACTAGCGGGAAGTACAATGAGCAGTTCTTC. Translated, it gives CASSPSRTSGKYNEQFF.

J is TRBJ2-5 and V is TRBV5-6; 9 bases fit TRBD1. The junction had 4 bases not matched to a gene; V was cut back by 4 bases and J by 3 bases. There are 14 residues in the CDR3. Germline V CDR1 and CDR2: SGHDT, YYEEEE. The CDR3 DNA reads as TGTGCCAGCAGCGGGCGGACAGGGGAAGAGACCCAGTACTTC. Protein product: CASSGRTGEETQYF.

This clonotype was seen just once. In nucleotides, the CDR3 is TGTGCCAGCAGCGTAGGGGGGACGGAAACCTACGAGCAGTACTTC. This translates into CASSVGGTETYEQYF. The chain employs TRBV9 and TRBJ2-5; D is tentatively TRBD1 or TRBD2 (5 bases each). The DNA end favors TRBJ2-7, so the J call may be wrong. The CDR3 runs 15 residues. Germline assignment: CDR1 SGDLS and CDR2 YYNGEE.

This sequence joins TRBV15 and TRBJ1-1; TRBD1 agrees at 7 bases. This CDR3 spans 16 amino acids. Germline CDR1 and CDR2: LNHNV and YYDKDF (reference sequence). J lost 0 bases, V lost 1 base, and 5 bases had no gene match. Written as DNA, the CDR3 is TGTGCCACCAGCAGAGCTCTAGGGGGCATGAACACTGAAGCTTTCTTT. It translates to CATSRALGGMNTEAFF.

This sequence joins TRBV7-8 and TRBJ2-7; no definite D call. V lost 5 bases and J 3 bases, leaving 5 bases between the germline ends. Germline CDR1 SGHVS, CDR2 FQNEAQ. The CDR3 is 11 residues long. The chain's CDR3 is CASSRHYEQYF. The CDR3 nucleotides are TGTGCCAGCAGCCGACACTACGAGCAGTACTTC. Supplemented by reference TRBV7-8 and TRBJ2-7, the full variable domain reads GAGVSQSPRYKVAKRGQDVALRCDPISGHVSLFWYQQALGQGPEFLTYFQNEAQLDKSGLPSDRFFAERPEGSVSTLKIQRTQQEDSAVYLCASSRHYEQYFGPGTRLTVT.

The chain couples TRBV20-1 to TRBJ2-5; 10 positions match TRBD2. The J call is in doubt because the DNA end fits TRBJ2-7 better. This CDR3 region has 14 residues. CDR1 and CDR2 (germline): DFQATT, SNEGSKA (reference sequence). CDR3 loop: CSASSTSGSPEQYF. The CDR3 DNA reads TGCAGTGCTAGTTCGACTAGCGGGTCCCCCGAGCAGTACTTC.

The genes are TRBV6-1 and TRBJ2-7; D may be TRBD1 (6 bases). There are 13 residues in the CDR3. Germline loops: CDR1 MNHNS, CDR2 SASEGT. Trimming shortened V by 2 bases and J by 6 bases, and 11 bases separated the two germline ends. CDR3 loop: CASSERGKREQYF. CDR3 nucleotide sequence: TGTGCCAGCAGTGAAAGGGGGAAACGCGAGCAGTACTTC.

This clonotype was detected ten times or more. CDR3 residues: CSAKGRMPTYEQYF. CDR3 in DNA: TGCAGCGCAAAGGGACGTATGCCCACCTACGAGCAGTACTTC. V gene TRBV29-1 combines with J gene TRBJ2-7, with D tentatively TRBD1 or TRBD2 (5 bases each). Germline CDR1 and CDR2: SQVTM and ANQGSEA. This CDR3 has 14 residues. Trimming removed 7 bases from V and 2 bases from J, with 18 bases in between.

This clonotype was counted a few times. V gene TRBV7-8 combines with J gene TRBJ2-1; 12 bases align to TRBD2. CDR3 length: 13 residues. Trimming cost V 7 bases and J 8 bases; bases outside gene matches: 3. Germline V gene lookup returns CDR1 SGHVS and CDR2 FQNEAQ. The CDR3, as DNA: TGTGCCAGCACGACTAGCGGGAGCTATGAGCAGTTCTTC. It translates to CASTTSGSYEQFF. The whole variable domain, remainder taken from reference TRBV7-8 and TRBJ2-1, is GAGVSQSPRYKVAKRGQDVALRCDPISGHVSLFWYQQALGQGPEFLTYFQNEAQLDKSGLPSDRFFAERPEGSVSTLKIQRTQQEDSAVYLCASTTSGSYEQFFGPGTRLTVL.